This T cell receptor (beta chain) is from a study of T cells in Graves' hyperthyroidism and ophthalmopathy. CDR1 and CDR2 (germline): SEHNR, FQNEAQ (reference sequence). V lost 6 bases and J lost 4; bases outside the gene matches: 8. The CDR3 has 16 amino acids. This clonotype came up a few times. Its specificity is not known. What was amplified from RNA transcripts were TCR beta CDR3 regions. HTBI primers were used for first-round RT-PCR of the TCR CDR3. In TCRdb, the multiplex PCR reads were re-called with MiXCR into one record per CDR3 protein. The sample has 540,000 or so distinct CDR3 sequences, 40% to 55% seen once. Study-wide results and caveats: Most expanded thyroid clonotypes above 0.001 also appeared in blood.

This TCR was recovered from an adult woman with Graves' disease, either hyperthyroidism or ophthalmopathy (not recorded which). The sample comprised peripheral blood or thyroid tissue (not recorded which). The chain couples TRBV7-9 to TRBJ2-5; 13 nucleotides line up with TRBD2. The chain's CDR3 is CASSPTSGRASETQYF. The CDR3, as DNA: TGTGCCAGCAGTCCTACTAGCGGGAGGGCCTCAGAGACCCAGTACTTC.